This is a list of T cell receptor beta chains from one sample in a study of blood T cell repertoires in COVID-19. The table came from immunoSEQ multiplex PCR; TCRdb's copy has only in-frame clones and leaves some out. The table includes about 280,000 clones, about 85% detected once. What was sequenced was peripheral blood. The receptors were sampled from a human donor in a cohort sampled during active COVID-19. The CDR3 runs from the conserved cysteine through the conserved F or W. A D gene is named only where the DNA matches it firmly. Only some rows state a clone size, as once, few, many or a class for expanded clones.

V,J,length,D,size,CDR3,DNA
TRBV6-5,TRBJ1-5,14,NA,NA,CASSYGVGNQPQHF,TGTGCCAGCAGTTACGGAGTCGGCAATCAGCCCCAGCATTTT
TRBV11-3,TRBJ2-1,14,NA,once,CASSPRGNRDEQFF,TGTGCCAGCAGCCCCCGTGGAAACAGGGATGAGCAGTTCTTC
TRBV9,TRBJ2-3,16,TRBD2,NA,CASSAAPAGGTDTQYF,TGTGCCAGCAGCGCAGCCCCAGCGGGAGGCACAGATACGCAGTATTTT
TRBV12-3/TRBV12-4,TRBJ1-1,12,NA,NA,CASSPVSTEAFF,TGTGCCAGCAGTCCCGTCAGCACTGAAGCTTTCTTT
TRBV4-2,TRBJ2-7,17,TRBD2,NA,CASSQAASGSPPYEQYF,TGTGCCAGCAGCCAAGCGGCTAGCGGGAGCCCCCCCTACGAGCAGTACTTC
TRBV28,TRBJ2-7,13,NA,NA,CASSFGGRDEQYF,TGTGCCAGCAGTTTTGGCGGCCGGGACGAGCAGTACTTC
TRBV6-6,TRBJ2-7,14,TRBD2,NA,CASSYRGGNYEQYF,TGTGCCAGCAGTTACCGCGGGGGAAACTACGAGCAGTACTTC
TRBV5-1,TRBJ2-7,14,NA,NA,CASRRAPMAYEQYF,TGCGCCAGCAGGCGGGCCCCGATGGCCTACGAGCAGTACTTC
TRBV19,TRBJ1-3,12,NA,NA,CASNRAGNTIYF,TGTGCCAGTAACCGGGCTGGAAACACCATATATTTT
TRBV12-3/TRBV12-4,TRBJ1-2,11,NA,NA,CASSQTYGYTF,TGTGCCAGCAGTCAGACATATGGCTACACCTTC
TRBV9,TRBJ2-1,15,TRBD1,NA,CASSRGPLHTNEQFF,TGTGCCAGCAGCAGGGGGCCCCTACATACCAATGAGCAGTTCTTC
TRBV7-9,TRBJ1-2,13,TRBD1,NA,CASSGTGVSGYTF,TGTGCCAGCAGTGGGACAGGGGTTAGTGGCTACACCTTC
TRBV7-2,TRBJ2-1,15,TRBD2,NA,CASSPTSGTYNEQFF,TGTGCCAGCAGCCCCACTAGCGGGACCTACAATGAGCAGTTCTTC
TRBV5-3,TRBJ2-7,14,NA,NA,CARSGVRVSYEQYF,TGTGCCAGAAGCGGGGTCAGGGTGTCCTACGAGCAGTACTTC
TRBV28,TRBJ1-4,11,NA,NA,CASRSTEKLFF,TGTGCCAGCAGATCAACAGAGAAACTGTTTTTT
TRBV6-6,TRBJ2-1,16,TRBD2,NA,CASSFFGLAGNIEQFF,TGTGCCAGCAGTTTCTTCGGACTAGCGGGTAATATCGAGCAGTTCTTC
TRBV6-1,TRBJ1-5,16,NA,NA,CASSEQGMASNQPQHF,TGTGCCAGCAGTGAACAGGGTATGGCCTCCAATCAGCCCCAGCATTTT
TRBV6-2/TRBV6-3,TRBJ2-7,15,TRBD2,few,CASSIGSGSVYEQYF,TGTGCCAGCAGCATCGGCAGCGGGAGTGTTTACGAGCAGTACTTC
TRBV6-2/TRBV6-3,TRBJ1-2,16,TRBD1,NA,CASSSSGTGGLLGYTF,TGTGCCAGCAGTTCGTCCGGGACAGGGGGTCTCTTAGGCTACACCTTC
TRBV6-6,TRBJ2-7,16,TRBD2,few,CASSSGLAESFYEQYF,TGTGCCAGCAGCTCCGGACTAGCGGAATCATTCTACGAGCAGTACTTC
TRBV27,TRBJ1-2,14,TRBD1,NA,CASSPRQGAGGYTF,TGTGCCAGCAGTCCGCGACAGGGGGCGGGTGGCTACACCTTC
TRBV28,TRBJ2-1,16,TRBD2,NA,CASSPSFAGGRREQFF,TGTGCCAGCAGTCCCTCCTTCGCGGGAGGCCGACGTGAGCAGTTCTTC
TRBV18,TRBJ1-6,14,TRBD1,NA,CASSRDRDNSPLHF,TGTGCCAGCTCACGAGACAGGGATAATTCACCCCTCCACTTT
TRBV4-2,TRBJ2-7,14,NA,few,CASSLDYSSYEQYF,TGTGCCAGCAGCCTGGACTACAGCTCCTACGAGCAGTACTTC
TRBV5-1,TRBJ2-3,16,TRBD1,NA,CASSWTGQGSTDTQYF,TGCGCCAGCAGCTGGACGGGACAGGGGAGCACAGATACGCAGTATTTT
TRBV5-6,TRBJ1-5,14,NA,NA,CASSFQGRNQPQHF,TGTGCCAGCAGCTTCCAGGGAAGGAATCAGCCCCAGCATTTT
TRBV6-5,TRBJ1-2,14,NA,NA,CASSYSRTNYGYTF,TGTGCCAGCAGTTACTCGAGAACGAACTATGGCTACACCTTC
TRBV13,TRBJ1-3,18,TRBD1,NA,CASSLGPTGGASGNTIYF,TGTGCCAGCAGCTTAGGACCGACAGGGGGGGCCTCTGGAAACACCATATATTTT
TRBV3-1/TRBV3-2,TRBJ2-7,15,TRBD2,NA,CASSPWTSGAYEQYF,TGTGCCAGCAGCCCCTGGACTAGCGGAGCATACGAGCAGTACTTC
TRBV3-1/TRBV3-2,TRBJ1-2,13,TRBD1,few,CASSLGQGKGYTF,TGTGCCAGCAGCCTTGGACAGGGTAAAGGCTACACCTTC
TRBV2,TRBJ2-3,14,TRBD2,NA,CASGQRESPDTQYF,TGTGCCAGCGGACAGCGGGAGTCCCCAGATACGCAGTATTTT
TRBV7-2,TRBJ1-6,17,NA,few,CASSTSQGPPGTSPLHF,TGTGCCAGCAGCACTAGTCAGGGGCCACCTGGGACTTCACCCCTCCACTTT
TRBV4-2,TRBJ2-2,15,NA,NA,CASSQARGNTGELFF,TGTGCCAGCAGCCAAGCCCGCGGGAACACCGGGGAGCTGTTTTTT
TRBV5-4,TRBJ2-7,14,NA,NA,CASSLDPGTYEQYF,TGTGCCAGCAGCTTGGATCCGGGAACCTACGAGCAGTACTTC
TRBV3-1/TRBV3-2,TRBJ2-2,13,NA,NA,CASRTLATGELFF,TGTGCCAGCAGAACCCTAGCAACCGGGGAGCTGTTTTTT
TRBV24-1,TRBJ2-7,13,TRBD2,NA,CATSEGGRAGKYF,TGTGCCACCAGTGAAGGCGGGAGGGCTGGGAAGTACTTC
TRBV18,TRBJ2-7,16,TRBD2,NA,CASSGLTGTSFREQYF,TGTGCCAGCTCAGGACTTACCGGGACTAGTTTCCGCGAGCAGTACTTC
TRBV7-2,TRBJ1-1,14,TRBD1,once,CASSPGGLNTEAFF,TGTGCCAGCAGCCCAGGGGGCCTGAACACTGAAGCTTTCTTT
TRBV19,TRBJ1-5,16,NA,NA,CASSISGPYSNQPQHF,TGTGCCAGTAGTATCTCAGGGCCCTATAGCAATCAGCCCCAGCATTTT
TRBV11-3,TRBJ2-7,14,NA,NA,CASSPGTGAYEQYF,TGTGCCAGCAGCCCCGGGACTGGAGCCTACGAGCAGTACTTC
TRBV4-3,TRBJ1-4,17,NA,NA,CASSQGGRGARGEKLFF,TGCGCCAGCAGCCAAGGGGGGCGGGGGGCGCGGGGTGAAAAACTGTTTTTT
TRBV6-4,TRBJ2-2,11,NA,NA,CASSITGELFF,TGTGCCAGCAGCATTACCGGGGAGCTGTTTTTT
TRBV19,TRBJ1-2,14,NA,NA,CASSILTENYGYTF,TGTGCCAGTAGTATCCTGACGGAGAACTATGGCTACACCTTC
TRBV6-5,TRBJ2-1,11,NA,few,CASSRGNEQFF,TGTGCCAGCAGTAGGGGGAATGAGCAGTTCTTC
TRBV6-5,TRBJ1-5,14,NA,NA,CASRAGGGNQPQHF,TGTGCCAGCAGGGCCGGGGGGGGTAATCAGCCCCAGCATTTT
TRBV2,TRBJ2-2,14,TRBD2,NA,CAMRGGRNTGELFF,TGCGCCATGCGGGGGGGCAGAAACACCGGGGAGCTGTTTTTT
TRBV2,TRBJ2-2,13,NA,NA,CASSEVASGELFF,TGTGCCAGCAGTGAGGTGGCTAGCGGGGAGCTGTTTTTT
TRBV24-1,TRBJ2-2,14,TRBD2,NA,CATSGSGSTGELFF,TGTGCCACCAGTGGCAGCGGGAGCACCGGGGAGCTGTTTTTT